These 22 T cell receptor beta chains were sequenced from one sample in a study of CD4 T cells in relation to SARS-CoV-2 and coronaviruses. Repertoires were generated with immunoSEQ multiplex PCR, while TCRdb's copy carries only in-frame clones and drops some. The sample gives about 68,000 clones, approximately 95% of which show up once; approximately 0.21% is in the top ten. Before the COVID-19 pandemic, during about 2011-2019, CD4+ T cells were taken from unexposed donors. The sequenced sample was naive CD4+ T cells from PBMCs. Stated subset: naive CD4+ T cells isolated by negative enrichment. These receptors were collected from a human donor in good health.

The rearrangement uses TRBV5-3 and TRBJ2-7; D is undetermined. TRBV5-3 is placed among ORFs of uncertain function. The germline V and J ends were trimmed by 10 bases and 0 bases, with 5 bases remaining between them. This CDR3 comprises 10 residues. Here the CDR3 reads CAPSSYEQYF. The CDR3 nucleotides read TGTGCCCCCAGCTCCTACGAGCAGTACTTC.

The CDR3 DNA reads TGTGCCACCAGTGAAGAAGGGGGCGCGCCCCTCCACTTT. Its translation: CATSEEGGAPLHF. This chain links TRBV24-1 with TRBJ1-6; 7 nucleotides line up with TRBD1. This CDR3 has 13 amino acids. V dropped 4 bases and J dropped 13; count of bases not matched to a gene: 6. CDR1 and CDR2 (germline): KGHDR, SFDVKD.

The rearrangement joins TRBV27 to TRBJ1-3, with D possibly being TRBD1 (5 bases). Germline CDR1 and CDR2: MNHEY and SMNVEV (reference sequence). Trimming took 2 bases from V and 2 from J, leaving 7 bases between them. This CDR3 spans 14 amino acids. The CDR3: CASSLGGAGNTIYF. For the CDR3, the DNA is TGTGCCAGCAGTTTAGGGGGAGCTGGAAACACCATATATTTT.

V and J are TRBV7-8 and TRBJ2-7; D unresolved. CDR1 and CDR2 from the germline V gene are SGHVS and FQNEAQ. The CDR3 sequence is 15 residues long. The ends were cut back, 1 base at V and 0 bases at J, with 10 bases in the middle. CDR3 loop: CASSLVQPSSYEQYF. The DNA for the CDR3 is TGTGCCAGCAGCTTAGTACAGCCGAGCTCCTACGAGCAGTACTTC.

The gene calls are TRBV6-5 and TRBJ1-2; D not certain. The CDR3 sequence is 11 residues long. Germline V gene sequence: CDR1 MNHEY, CDR2 SVGAGI. Trimming left V 5 bases short and J 8 bases short, with 9 bases between. CDR3 bases: TGTGCCAGCAGTCCTGGGCAGGGCTACACCTTC. This gives the protein CASSPGQGYTF.

The genes are TRBV5-1 and TRBJ1-2, with D perhaps matching TRBD1 (6 bases). V shed 8 bases and J shed 1 base, with 12 bases lying between them. The CDR3 is 13 amino acids. The germline V gene has CDR1 SGHRS and CDR2 YFSETQ. The CDR3 region is CASRLDSNYGYTF. CDR3 bases: TGCGCCAGTCGACTGGACAGTAACTATGGCTACACCTTC.

V usage is TRBV5-4 and J usage is TRBJ2-7, with D perhaps TRBD2 (6 bases). CDR3 length: 15 residues. The V gene lost 0 bases and the J gene lost 5 bases, with 15 bases spanning the gap. CDR1 is SGHNT and CDR2 is YYREEE in the germline V gene (reference sequence). As DNA, the CDR3 is TGTGCCAGCAGCTTGGGGGGGACTGGCTACGACGAGCAGTACTTC. This gives the protein CASSLGGTGYDEQYF.

This chain joins TRBV6-2 or TRBV6-3 and TRBJ2-7; D may be TRBD2 (6 bases). Germline V lookup: CDR1 MNHEY, CDR2 SVGEGT. CDR3 length: 14 residues. V lost 2 bases and J lost 4, with 12 bases in between. The CDR3: CASSYRDGGYEQYF. The CDR3 DNA follows: TGTGCCAGCAGTTACAGGGACGGGGGTTACGAGCAGTACTTC.

The chain joins TRBV7-9 to TRBJ2-1; unclear D gene. Germline CDR1 reads SEHNR; CDR2 reads FQNEAQ (reference sequence). The CDR3 has 17 residues. Trimming took 5 bases from V and 6 from J, leaving 23 bases between them. The CDR3 reads CASSPLKWGSQSNEQFF. Written as DNA, the CDR3 is TGTGCCAGCAGCCCCTTAAAGTGGGGTTCCCAATCCAATGAGCAGTTCTTC.

This chain joins TRBV7-9 and TRBJ2-2, with 7 nucleotides matching TRBD2. The germline CDR1 and CDR2 sequences are SEHNR and FQNEAQ (reference sequence). The CDR3 contains 16 residues. V lost 2 bases, J lost 4 bases, and 7 bases stayed unmatched. CDR3 sequence: CASSLYPSGSTGELFF. DNA for the CDR3: TGTGCCAGCAGCTTATACCCTAGCGGTAGCACCGGGGAGCTGTTTTTT.

The chain combines TRBV4-2 with TRBJ2-7; TRBD2 matches at 12 bases. This CDR3 comprises 18 residues. Per the germline V gene, CDR1 is LGHNA and CDR2 is YNFKEQ. V was clipped by 5 bases and J by 4 bases; unmatched bases: 15. CDR3 sequence: CASSELGSSGGADYEQYF. As DNA, the CDR3 is TGTGCCAGCAGCGAACTGGGGTCTAGCGGGGGGGCGGATTACGAGCAGTACTTC.

The V and J genes are TRBV5-1 and TRBJ1-1; D is possibly TRBD1 (6 bases). The CDR3 contains 13 residues. Trimming removed 2 bases from V and 4 bases from J, with 9 bases in between. Germline CDR1 and CDR2: SGHRS and YFSETQ. The CDR3 DNA follows: TGCGCCAGCAGCTTTCAGGGGAGCACTGAAGCTTTCTTT. Amino acid sequence: CASSFQGSTEAFF. The variable domain in full, completed from reference TRBV5-1 and TRBJ1-1, reads KAGVTQTPRYLIKTRGQQVTLSCSPISGHRSVSWYQQTPGQGLQFLFEYFSETQRNKGNFPGRFSGRQFSNSRSEMNVSTLELGDSALYLCASSFQGSTEAFFGQGTRLTVV.

V is TRBV5-4 and J is TRBJ2-2; TRBD2 agrees at 10 bases. The CDR3 sequence is 17 residues long. The V and J ends lost 0 bases and 4 bases, in that order; junction bases with no gene match: 6. Germline CDR1 SGHNT, CDR2 YYREEE (reference sequence). The CDR3 coding sequence is TGTGCCAGCAGCTTGGCTAGCGGGAGAGGTAGCACCGGGGAGCTGTTTTTT. It codes for CASSLASGRGSTGELFF.

V is TRBV19 and J is TRBJ1-5, with D hard to call. CDR3 length: 10 amino acids. Looked up from germline, CDR1 is LNHDA and CDR2 is SQIVND (reference sequence). Trimming took 3 bases from V and 11 from J, leaving 5 bases between them. DNA of the CDR3: TGTGCCAGTAGTATTTGGGCCCAGCATTTT. It encodes CASSIWAQHF. Looking up the rest from reference TRBV19 and TRBJ1-5 gives the full variable domain: DGGITQSPKYLFRKEGQNVTLSCEQNLNHDAMYWYRQDPGQGLRLIYYSQIVNDFQKGDIAEGYSVSREKKESFPLTVTSAQKNPTAFYLCASSIWAQHFGDGTRLSIL.

The V and J genes are TRBV5-1 and TRBJ2-5, with 8 bases identical to TRBD2. Germline V gives CDR1 SGHRS, CDR2 YFSETQ. The length of the CDR3 is 16 residues. V gave up 0 bases and J gave up 7 bases; unmatched junction bases: 11. The CDR3 sequence: CASSLDWDLREGTQYF. CDR3 DNA: TGCGCCAGCAGCTTGGACTGGGACCTCCGGGAGGGGACCCAGTACTTC.

This clone was seen only once. V gene TRBV28 combines with J gene TRBJ2-1, with D tentatively TRBD1 or TRBD2 (6 bases each). Deletions cut 1 base from V and 9 bases from J, with 16 bases between. The CDR3 extends over 15 amino acids. CDR1 is MDHEN, CDR2 SYDVKM, per germline. The CDR3 DNA is TGTGCCAGCAGTTTATCCGGGACTGGGGGCATTGAGCAGTTCTTC. Amino acids: CASSLSGTGGIEQFF.

The chain uses TRBV6-2 or TRBV6-3 and TRBJ2-5; 11 bases match TRBD2. Looked up from germline, CDR1 is MNHEY and CDR2 is SVGEGT. J was trimmed by 0 bases and V by 4 bases; bases with no gene match: 10. This CDR3 has 18 residues. The CDR3 loop reads CASSSDPRLAGHQETQYF. In DNA form, the CDR3 reads TGTGCCAGCAGTTCCGACCCTCGACTAGCGGGGCACCAAGAGACCCAGTACTTC.

J is TRBJ1-5 and V is TRBV18; D not resolved. Per germline, CDR1 KGHSH and CDR2 LQKENI. Trimming pared 1 base from V and 4 bases from J, leaving 14 bases between. This CDR3 is built from 16 residues. The CDR3 region is CASSPQNSPRNQPQHF. For the CDR3, the DNA is TGTGCCAGCTCACCACAGAATTCCCCCAGGAATCAGCCCCAGCATTTT.

V and J are TRBV11-3 and TRBJ1-1; 7 nucleotides align to TRBD1. The CDR3 spans 16 residues. In germline, CDR1 is SGHNT, CDR2 YENEEA. V gave up 4 bases and J gave up 1 base; unmatched junction bases: 9. The CDR3 here is CASSSGQAITNTEAFF. The CDR3 DNA is TGTGCCAGCAGCTCCGGACAGGCGATCACGAACACTGAAGCTTTCTTT.

This chain links TRBV4-1 with TRBJ1-4; 8 bases match TRBD1. The CDR3 has 15 amino acids. V lost 1 base and J lost 10; bases outside the gene matches: 8. Germline loops: CDR1 MGHRA, CDR2 YSYEKL. DNA for the CDR3: TGCGCCAGCAGCCAAGTATGGCAGGGGGCGGCAAAACTGTTTTTT. Its protein is CASSQVWQGAAKLFF.

The rearrangement links TRBV19 to TRBJ1-5, with a tentative D call TRBD1 (6 bases). The CDR3 has 12 residues. Germline V gives CDR1 LNHDA, CDR2 SQIVND (reference sequence). Trimming took off 8 bases at V and 9 bases at J, with 14 bases between the two ends. CDR3 protein: CASGWGGWPQHF. DNA of the CDR3: TGTGCCAGTGGGTGGGGGGGCTGGCCCCAGCATTTT.

The rearrangement uses TRBV4-2 and TRBJ2-7; 8 bases are a match to TRBD1. Germline V CDR1 and CDR2: LGHNA, YNFKEQ. The CDR3 loop spans 15 amino acids. V lost 4 bases to trimming and J lost 7 bases; unmatched junction nucleotides: 12. The CDR3: CASSPTGTGIYEQYF. CDR3 bases: TGTGCCAGCAGCCCGACCGGGACAGGCATCTATGAGCAGTACTTC.